Below, one T cell receptor (beta chain) is given with its context. The data were taken from a study of T cells in localized non-small cell lung cancer. Data came from immunoSEQ multiplex PCR; TCRdb stores just in-frame clones and leaves some out. The sample shows about 15,000 clones, about 89% of them seen only once. The CDR3 sequence is 15 residues long. Losses at the gene ends were 6 bases for V and 3 bases for J; bases not matched to a gene: 10. From germline, CDR1 is SGHVS and CDR2 FQNEAQ. This clonotype was obtained from a male donor aged 60 or over with stage II lung adenocarcinoma. The source was peripheral blood mononuclear cells, collected before any cancer treatment. The gene calls are TRBV7-8 and TRBJ2-7, with 8 bases lining up with TRBD1. The CDR3 region is CASSSLGDRGYEQYF. The CDR3 DNA is TGTGCCAGCAGTTCCCTGGGTGACAGGGGCTACGAGCAGTACTTC.